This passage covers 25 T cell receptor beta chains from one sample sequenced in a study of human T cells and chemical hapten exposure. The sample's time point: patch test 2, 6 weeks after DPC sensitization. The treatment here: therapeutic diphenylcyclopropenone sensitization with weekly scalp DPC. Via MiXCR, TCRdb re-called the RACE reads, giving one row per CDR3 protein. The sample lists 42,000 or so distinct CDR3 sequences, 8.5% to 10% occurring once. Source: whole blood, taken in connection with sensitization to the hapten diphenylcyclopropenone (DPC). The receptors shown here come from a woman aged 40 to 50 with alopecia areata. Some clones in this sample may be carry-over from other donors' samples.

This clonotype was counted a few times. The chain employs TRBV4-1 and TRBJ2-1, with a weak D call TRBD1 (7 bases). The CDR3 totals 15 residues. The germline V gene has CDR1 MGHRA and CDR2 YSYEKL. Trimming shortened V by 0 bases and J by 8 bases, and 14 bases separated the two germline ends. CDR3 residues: CASSQDGRGAHEQFF. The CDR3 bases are TGCGCCAGCAGCCAAGATGGCAGGGGGGCCCATGAGCAGTTCTTC.

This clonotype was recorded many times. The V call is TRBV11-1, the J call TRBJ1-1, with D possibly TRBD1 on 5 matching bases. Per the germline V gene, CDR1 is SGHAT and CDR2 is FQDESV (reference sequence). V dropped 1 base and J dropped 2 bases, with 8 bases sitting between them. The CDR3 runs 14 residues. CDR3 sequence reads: CASSLETANTEAFF. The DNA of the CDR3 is TGTGCCAGCAGCTTAGAGACAGCTAACACTGAAGCTTTCTTT.

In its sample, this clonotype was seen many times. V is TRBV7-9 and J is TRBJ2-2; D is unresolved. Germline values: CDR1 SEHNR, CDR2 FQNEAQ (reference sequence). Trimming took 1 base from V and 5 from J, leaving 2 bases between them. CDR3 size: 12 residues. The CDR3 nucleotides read TGTGCCAGCAGCTTAGGGACCGGGGAGCTGTTTTTT. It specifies CASSLGTGELFF.

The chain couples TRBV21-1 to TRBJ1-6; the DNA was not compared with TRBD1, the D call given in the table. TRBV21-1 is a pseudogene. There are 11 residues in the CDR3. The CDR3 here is CASSIQAGHHF. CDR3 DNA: TGTGCCAGCAGCATACAGGCAGGGCACCACTTT.

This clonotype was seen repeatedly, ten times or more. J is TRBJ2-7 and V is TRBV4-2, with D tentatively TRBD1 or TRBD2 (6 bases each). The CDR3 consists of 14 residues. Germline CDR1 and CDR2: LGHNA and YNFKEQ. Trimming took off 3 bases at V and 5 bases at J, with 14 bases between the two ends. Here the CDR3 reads CASSQEGGWNEQYF. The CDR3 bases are TGTGCCAGCAGCCAGGAGGGGGGCTGGAACGAGCAGTACTTC.

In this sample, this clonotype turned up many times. CDR3 region: CASSPSGLAGDLFSTDTQYF. CDR3 DNA: TGTGCCAGCAGTCCCTCGGGACTAGCGGGCGACCTCTTTAGCACAGATACGCAGTATTTT. J is TRBJ2-3 and V is TRBV28, with 12 bases lining up with TRBD2. The CDR3 is 20 amino acids. Germline trimming cut 5 bases from V and 0 bases from J; bases unmatched to any gene: 15. CDR1 MDHEN and CDR2 SYDVKM come from the germline V gene.

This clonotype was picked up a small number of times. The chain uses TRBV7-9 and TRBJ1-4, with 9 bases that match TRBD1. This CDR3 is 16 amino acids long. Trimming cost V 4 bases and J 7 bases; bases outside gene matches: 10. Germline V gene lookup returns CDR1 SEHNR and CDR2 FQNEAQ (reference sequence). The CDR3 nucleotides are TGTGCCAGCAGCTCCGGACAGGGGAAAGTGGCTGAAAAACTGTTTTTT. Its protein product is CASSSGQGKVAEKLFF.

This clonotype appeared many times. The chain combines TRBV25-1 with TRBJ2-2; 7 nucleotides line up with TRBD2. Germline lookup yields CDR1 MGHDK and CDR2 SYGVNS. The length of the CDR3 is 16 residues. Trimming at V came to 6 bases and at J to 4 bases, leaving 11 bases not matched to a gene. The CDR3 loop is CASRNPSGEVTGELFF. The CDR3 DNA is TGTGCCAGCAGGAATCCCAGCGGGGAGGTCACCGGGGAGCTGTTTTTT.

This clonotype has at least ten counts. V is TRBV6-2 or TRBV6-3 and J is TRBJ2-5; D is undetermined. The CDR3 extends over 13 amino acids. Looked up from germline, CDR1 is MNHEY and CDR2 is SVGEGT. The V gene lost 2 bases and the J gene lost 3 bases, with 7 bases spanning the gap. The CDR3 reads CASSYQAEETQYF. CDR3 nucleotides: TGTGCCAGCAGTTACCAGGCGGAAGAGACCCAGTACTTC.

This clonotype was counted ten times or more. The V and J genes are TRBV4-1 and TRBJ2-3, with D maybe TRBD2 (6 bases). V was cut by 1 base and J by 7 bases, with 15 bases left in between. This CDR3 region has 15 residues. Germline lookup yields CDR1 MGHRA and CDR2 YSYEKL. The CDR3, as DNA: TGCGCCAGCAGCCAAGCTTATGGGGAGGCGAATACGCAGTATTTT. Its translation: CASSQAYGEANTQYF.

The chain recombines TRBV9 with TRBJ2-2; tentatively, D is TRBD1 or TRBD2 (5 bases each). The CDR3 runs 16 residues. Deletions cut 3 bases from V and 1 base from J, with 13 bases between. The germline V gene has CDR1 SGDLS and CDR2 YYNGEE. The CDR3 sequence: CASSEHGTWNTGELFF. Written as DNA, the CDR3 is TGTGCCAGCAGCGAGCACGGGACCTGGAACACCGGGGAGCTGTTTTTT.

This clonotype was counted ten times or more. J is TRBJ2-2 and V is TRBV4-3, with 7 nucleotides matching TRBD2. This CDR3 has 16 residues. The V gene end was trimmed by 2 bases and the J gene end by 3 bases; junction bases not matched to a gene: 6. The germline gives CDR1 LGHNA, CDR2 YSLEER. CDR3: CASSQSPLADTGELFF. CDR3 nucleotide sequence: TGCGCCAGCAGCCAATCCCCCCTAGCGGACACCGGGGAGCTGTTTTTT.

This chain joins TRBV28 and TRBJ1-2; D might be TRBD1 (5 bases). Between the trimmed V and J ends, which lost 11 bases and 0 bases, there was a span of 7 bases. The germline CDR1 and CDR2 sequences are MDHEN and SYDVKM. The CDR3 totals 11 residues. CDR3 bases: TGTGCCGGGGGGTCTAACTATGGCTACACCTTC. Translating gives CAGGSNYGYTF.

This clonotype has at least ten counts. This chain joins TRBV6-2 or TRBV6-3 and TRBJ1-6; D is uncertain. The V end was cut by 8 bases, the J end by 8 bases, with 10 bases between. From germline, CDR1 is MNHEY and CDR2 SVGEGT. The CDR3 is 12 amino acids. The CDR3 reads CASQQMDSPLHF. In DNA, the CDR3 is TGTGCCAGCCAGCAGATGGATTCACCCCTCCACTTT.

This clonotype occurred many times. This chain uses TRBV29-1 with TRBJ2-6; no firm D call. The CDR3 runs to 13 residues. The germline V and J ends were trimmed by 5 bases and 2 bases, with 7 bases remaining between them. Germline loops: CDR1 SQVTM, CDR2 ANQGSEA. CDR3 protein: CSVKLAGANVLTF. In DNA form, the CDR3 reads TGCAGCGTTAAACTCGCTGGGGCCAACGTCCTGACTTTC.

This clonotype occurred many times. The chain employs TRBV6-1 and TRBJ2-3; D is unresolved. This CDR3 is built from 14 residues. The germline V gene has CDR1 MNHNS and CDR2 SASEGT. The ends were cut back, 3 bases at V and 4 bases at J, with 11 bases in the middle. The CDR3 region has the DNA TGTGCCAGCAGTGAGAAGATGTCTTCAGATACGCAGTATTTT. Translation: CASSEKMSSDTQYF.

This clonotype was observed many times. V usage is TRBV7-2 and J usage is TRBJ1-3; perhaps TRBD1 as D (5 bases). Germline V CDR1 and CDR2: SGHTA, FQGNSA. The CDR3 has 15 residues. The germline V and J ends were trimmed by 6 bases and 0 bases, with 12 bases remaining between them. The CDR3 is CASSPRVGSGNTIYF. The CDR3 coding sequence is TGTGCCAGCAGTCCCAGGGTTGGCTCTGGAAACACCATATATTTT.

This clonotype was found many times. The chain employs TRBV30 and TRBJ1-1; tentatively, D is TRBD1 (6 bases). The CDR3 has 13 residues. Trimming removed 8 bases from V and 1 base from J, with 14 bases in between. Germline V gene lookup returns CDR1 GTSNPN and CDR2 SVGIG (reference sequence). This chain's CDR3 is CAGRDNTNTEAFF. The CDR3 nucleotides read TGTGCCGGCCGGGACAACACGAACACTGAAGCTTTCTTT. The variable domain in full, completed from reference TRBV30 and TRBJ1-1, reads SQTIHQWPATLVQPVGSPLSLECTVEGTSNPNLYWYRQAAGRGLQLLFYSVGIGQISSEVPQNLSASRPQDRQFILSSKKLLLSDSGFYLCAGRDNTNTEAFFGQGTRLTVV.

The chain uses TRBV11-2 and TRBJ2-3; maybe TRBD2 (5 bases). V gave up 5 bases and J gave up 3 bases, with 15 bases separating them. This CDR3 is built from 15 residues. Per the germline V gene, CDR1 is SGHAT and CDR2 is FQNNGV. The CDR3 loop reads CASSPGIMSTDTQYF. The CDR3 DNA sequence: TGTGCCAGCAGCCCCGGGATCATGAGTACAGATACGCAGTATTTT.

The DNA of the CDR3 is TGTGCCATCTGTGTGGGAGATACGCAGTATTTT. Encoded protein: CAICVGDTQYF. V usage is TRBV10-3 and J usage is TRBJ2-3; D is undetermined. With 8 bases removed from V and 5 bases from J, the gap between germline ends came to 8 bases. The CDR3 spans 11 residues. Germline V CDR1 and CDR2: ENHRY, SYGVKD.

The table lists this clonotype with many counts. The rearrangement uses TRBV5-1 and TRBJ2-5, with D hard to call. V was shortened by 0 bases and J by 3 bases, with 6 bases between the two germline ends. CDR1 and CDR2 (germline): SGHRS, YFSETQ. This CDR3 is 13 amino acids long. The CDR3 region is CASSLGFEETQYF. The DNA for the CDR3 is TGCGCCAGCAGCTTGGGATTCGAAGAGACCCAGTACTTC. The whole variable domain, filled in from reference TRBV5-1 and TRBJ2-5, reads KAGVTQTPRYLIKTRGQQVTLSCSPISGHRSVSWYQQTPGQGLQFLFEYFSETQRNKGNFPGRFSGRQFSNSRSEMNVSTLELGDSALYLCASSLGFEETQYFGPGTRLLVL.

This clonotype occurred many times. CDR3 nucleotides: TGTGCCAGCAGCTTAGATCTTCCAGATACGCAGTATTTT. As protein: CASSLDLPDTQYF. The rearrangement links TRBV7-2 to TRBJ2-3; no definite D call. Germline CDR1 reads SGHTA; CDR2 reads FQGNSA. The V end was cut by 1 base, the J end by 4 bases, with 6 bases between. The length of the CDR3 is 13 residues. The full variable domain, rest sourced from reference TRBV7-2 and TRBJ2-3, is GAGVSQSPSNKVTEKGKDVELRCDPISGHTALYWYRQSLGQGLEFLIYFQGNSAPDKSGLPSDRFSAERTGGSVSTLTIQRTQQEDSAVYLCASSLDLPDTQYFGPGTRLTVL.

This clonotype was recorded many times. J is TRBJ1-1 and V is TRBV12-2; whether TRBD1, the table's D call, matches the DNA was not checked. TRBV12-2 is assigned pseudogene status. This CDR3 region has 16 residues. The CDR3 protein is CASRLRTGDWDTEAFF. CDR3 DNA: TGTGCAAGTCGCCTCAGGACAGGGGATTGGGACACTGAAGCTTTCTTT.

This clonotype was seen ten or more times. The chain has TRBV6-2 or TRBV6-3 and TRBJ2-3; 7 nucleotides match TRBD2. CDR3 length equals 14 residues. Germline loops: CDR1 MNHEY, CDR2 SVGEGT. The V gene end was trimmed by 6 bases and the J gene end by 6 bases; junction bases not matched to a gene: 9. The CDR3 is CASSPGLPSDTQYF. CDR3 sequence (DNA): TGTGCCAGCAGCCCGGGACTACCCTCGGATACGCAGTATTTT.

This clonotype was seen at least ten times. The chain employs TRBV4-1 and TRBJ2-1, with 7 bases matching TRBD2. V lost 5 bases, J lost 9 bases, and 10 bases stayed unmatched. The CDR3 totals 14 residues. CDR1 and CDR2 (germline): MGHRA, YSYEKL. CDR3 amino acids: CASSYSRGELEQFF. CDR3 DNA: TGCGCCAGCAGCTATTCACGGGGGGAACTTGAGCAGTTCTTC.